What follows is one T cell receptor (beta chain) and its context. Its specificity is unknown. This entry belongs to a study of shared clonotypes between healthy human individuals. Study conclusions and caveats: Sorted-subset samples were not fully sequenced, rarefaction indicated.

Sequencing was performed with immunoSEQ multiplex PCR; in TCRdb, only in-frame clones are kept and a portion is missing. The table includes over a million clones, approximately 98.5% detected once. V lost 2 bases and J 1 base, leaving 9 bases between the germline ends. Germline assignment: CDR1 SGHTA and CDR2 FQGTGA. There are 15 residues in the CDR3. Sequenced sample: naive CD4+ T cells sorted from blood. Stated subset: CD45RA+ positively selected. The source of this sequence is a young man in good health. The genes are TRBV7-3 and TRBJ1-5; the D gene is possibly TRBD1 (6 bases). The CDR3 DNA is TGTGCCAGCAGCTTACAGGGGATGAGCAATCAGCCCCAGCATTTT. This sequence encodes CASSLQGMSNQPQHF.